One T cell receptor beta chain is described in this entry. Its antigen is not known. The data were produced by immunoSEQ multiplex PCR, yet TCRdb's version contains in-frame clones alone and is incomplete. This sample yields over 95,000 clones, of which approximately 93% are seen a single time; roughly 4.7% belongs to the top ten. This entry is derived from a study of T cell responses to AZD1222 COVID-19 vaccine. Overall study results and limits: White British donors predominated, females outnumbered males, and clonal diversity was possibly underestimated. Spike-specific TCR breadth and depth grew following two AZD1222 doses.

The sequence was obtained from an adult in good health. Material: peripheral blood, obtained on day 0 of AZD1222 vaccination.

CDR3 residues: CATNSPGLAGETQYF. The CDR3 nucleotides are TGTGCCACCAACTCTCCGGGACTAGCGGGAGAGACCCAGTACTTC. V usage is TRBV6-5 and J usage is TRBJ2-5; 12 bases agree with TRBD2. The CDR3 is 15 amino acids. V lost 10 bases and J lost 4; bases outside the gene matches: 10. Looked up from germline, CDR1 is MNHEY and CDR2 is SVGAGI.